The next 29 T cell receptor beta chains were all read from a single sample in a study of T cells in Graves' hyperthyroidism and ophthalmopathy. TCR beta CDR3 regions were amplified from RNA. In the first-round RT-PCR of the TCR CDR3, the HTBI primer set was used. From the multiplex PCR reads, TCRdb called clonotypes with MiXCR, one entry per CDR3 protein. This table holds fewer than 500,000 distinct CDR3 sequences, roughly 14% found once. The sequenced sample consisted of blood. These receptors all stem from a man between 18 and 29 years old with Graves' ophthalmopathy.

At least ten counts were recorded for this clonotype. The CDR3 bases are TGTGCCAGCAGTCCCCCGACAGGGGTGGGAGATACGCAGTATTTT. As protein: CASSPPTGVGDTQYF. The J gene is TRBJ2-3, the V gene TRBV12-3 or TRBV12-4, with 8 bases lining up with TRBD1. The J segment lost 5 bases and the V segment lost 5 bases, leaving 9 bases of the junction unmatched. This CDR3 is 15 amino acids long.

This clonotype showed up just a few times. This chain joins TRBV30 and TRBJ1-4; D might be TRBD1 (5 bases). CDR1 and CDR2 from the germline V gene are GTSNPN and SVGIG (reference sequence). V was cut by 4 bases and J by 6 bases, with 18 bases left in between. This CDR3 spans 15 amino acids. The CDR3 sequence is CAWTPRDYNYEKLFF. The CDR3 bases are TGTGCCTGGACCCCCCGGGACTACAATTATGAAAAACTGTTTTTT.

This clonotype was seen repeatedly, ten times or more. As DNA, the CDR3 is TGCGCCAGCAGCTTTGGGAACGTTGGTCTGGGCTACACCTTC. Translating it yields CASSFGNVGLGYTF. The V and J genes are TRBV5-1 and TRBJ1-2; D not certain. V shed 2 bases and J shed 8 bases, with 16 bases lying between them. Looked up from germline, CDR1 is SGHRS and CDR2 is YFSETQ. The length of the CDR3 is 14 residues.

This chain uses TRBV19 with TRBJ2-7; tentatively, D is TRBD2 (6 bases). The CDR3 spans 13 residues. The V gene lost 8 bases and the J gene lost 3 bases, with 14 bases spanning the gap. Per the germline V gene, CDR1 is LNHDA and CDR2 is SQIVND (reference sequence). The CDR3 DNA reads TGTGCCAGTCGATCCGACGGGGGCTACGAGCAGTACTTC. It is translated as CASRSDGGYEQYF.

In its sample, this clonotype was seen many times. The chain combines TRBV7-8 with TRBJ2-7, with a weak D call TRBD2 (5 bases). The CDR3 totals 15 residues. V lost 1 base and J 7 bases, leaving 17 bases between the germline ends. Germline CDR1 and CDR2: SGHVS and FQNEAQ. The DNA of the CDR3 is TGTGCCAGCAGCTTAGGAATAGCGCAGTCGGGGGAGCAGTACTTC. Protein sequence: CASSLGIAQSGEQYF.

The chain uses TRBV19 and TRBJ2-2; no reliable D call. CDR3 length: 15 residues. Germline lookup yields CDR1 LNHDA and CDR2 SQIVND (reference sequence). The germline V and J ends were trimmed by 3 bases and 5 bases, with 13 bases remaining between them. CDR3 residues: CASSMTPPGTGELFF. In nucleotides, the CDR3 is TGTGCCAGTAGTATGACTCCCCCTGGAACCGGGGAGCTGTTTTTT.

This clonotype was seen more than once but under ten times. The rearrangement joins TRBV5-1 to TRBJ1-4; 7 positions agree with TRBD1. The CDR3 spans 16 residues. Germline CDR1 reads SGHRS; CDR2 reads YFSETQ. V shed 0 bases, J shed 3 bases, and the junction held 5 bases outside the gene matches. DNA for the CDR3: TGCGCCAGCAGCTTGGTAGGGGGCAAGGCTAATGAAAAACTGTTTTTT. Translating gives CASSLVGGKANEKLFF.

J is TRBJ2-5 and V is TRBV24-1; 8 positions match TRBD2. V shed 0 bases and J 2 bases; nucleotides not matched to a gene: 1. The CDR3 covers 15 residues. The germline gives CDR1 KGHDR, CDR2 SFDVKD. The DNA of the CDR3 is TGTGCCACCAGTGATTTGCCTAGCGGGCAAGAGACCCAGTACTTC. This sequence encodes CATSDLPSGQETQYF.

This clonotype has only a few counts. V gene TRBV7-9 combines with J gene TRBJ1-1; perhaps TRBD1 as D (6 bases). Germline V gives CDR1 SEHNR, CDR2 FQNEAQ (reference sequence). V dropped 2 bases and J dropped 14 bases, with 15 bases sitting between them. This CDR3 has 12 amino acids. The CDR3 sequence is CASSLPGRGEFF. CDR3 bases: TGTGCCAGCAGCTTACCGGGCAGGGGAGAATTCTTT.

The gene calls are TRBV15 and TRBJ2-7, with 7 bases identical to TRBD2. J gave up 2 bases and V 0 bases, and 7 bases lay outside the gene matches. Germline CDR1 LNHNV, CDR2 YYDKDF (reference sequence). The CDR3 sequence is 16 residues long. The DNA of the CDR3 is TGTGCCACCAGCAGAGACGAGACGGGGGGTCCCTACGAGCAGTACTTC. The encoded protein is CATSRDETGGPYEQYF. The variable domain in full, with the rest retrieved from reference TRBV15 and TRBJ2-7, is DAMVIQNPRYQVTQFGKPVTLSCSQTLNHNVMYWYQQKSSQAPKLLFHYYDKDFNNEADTPDNFQSRRPNTSFCFLDIRSPGLGDTAMYLCATSRDETGGPYEQYFGPGTRLTVT.

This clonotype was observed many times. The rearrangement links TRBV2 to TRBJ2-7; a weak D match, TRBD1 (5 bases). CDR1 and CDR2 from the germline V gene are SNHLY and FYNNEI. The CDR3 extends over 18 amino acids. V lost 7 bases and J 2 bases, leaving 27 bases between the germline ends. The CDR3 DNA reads TGTGCCAGCAACCTGCAGGGTTCGCTGCGGTTCCAGACCTACGAGCAGTACTTC. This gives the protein CASNLQGSLRFQTYEQYF.

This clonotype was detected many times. This chain's CDR3 is CASSESGQSSYNEQFF. As DNA, the CDR3 is TGTGCCAGCAGTGAAAGCGGACAGAGCTCCTACAATGAGCAGTTCTTC. This chain links TRBV2 with TRBJ2-1; the D gene is possibly TRBD1 (6 bases). Between the trimmed V and J ends, which lost 2 bases and 0 bases, there was a span of 11 bases. The CDR3 extends over 16 amino acids. CDR1 is SNHLY, CDR2 FYNNEI, per germline.

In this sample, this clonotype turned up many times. In DNA form, the CDR3 reads TGTGCCAGCAACCAGTTGGGTAATTCACCCCTCCACTTT. Its translation is CASNQLGNSPLHF. V gene TRBV3-1 combines with J gene TRBJ1-6; D ambiguous. With 7 bases removed from V and 6 bases from J, the gap between germline ends came to 10 bases. CDR3 size: 13 residues. CDR1 LGHDT and CDR2 YNNKEL come from the germline V gene (reference sequence).

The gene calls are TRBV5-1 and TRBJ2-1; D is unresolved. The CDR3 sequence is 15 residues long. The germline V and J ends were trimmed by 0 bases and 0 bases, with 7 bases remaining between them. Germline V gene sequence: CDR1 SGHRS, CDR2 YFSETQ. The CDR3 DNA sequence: TGCGCCAGCAGCTTGGATCCTAGCTCCTACAATGAGCAGTTCTTC. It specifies CASSLDPSSYNEQFF.

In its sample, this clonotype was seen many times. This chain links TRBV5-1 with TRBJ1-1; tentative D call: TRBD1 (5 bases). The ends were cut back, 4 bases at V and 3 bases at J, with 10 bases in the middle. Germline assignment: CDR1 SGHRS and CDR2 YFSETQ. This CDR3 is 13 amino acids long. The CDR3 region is CASSAPGYTEAFF. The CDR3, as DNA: TGCGCCAGCAGCGCCCCAGGGTACACTGAAGCTTTCTTT.

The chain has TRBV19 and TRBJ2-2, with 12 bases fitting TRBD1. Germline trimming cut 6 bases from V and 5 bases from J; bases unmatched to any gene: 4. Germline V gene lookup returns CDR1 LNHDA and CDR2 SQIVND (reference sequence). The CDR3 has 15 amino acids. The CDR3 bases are TGTGCCAGTAGGGGGGACAGGGGGCGTACCGGGGAGCTGTTTTTT. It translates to CASRGDRGRTGELFF.

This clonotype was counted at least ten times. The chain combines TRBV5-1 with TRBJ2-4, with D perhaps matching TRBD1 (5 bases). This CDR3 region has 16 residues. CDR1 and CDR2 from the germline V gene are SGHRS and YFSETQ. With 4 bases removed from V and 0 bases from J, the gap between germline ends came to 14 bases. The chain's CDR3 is CASSPGSPLAKNIQYF. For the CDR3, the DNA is TGCGCCAGCAGCCCAGGGTCCCCTCTAGCCAAAAACATTCAGTACTTC.

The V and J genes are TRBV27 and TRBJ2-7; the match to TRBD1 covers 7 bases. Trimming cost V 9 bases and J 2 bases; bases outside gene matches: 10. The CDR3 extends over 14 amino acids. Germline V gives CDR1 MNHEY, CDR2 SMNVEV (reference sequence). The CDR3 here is CASTSGTAAYEQYF. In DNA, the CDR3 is TGTGCCAGTACTTCCGGGACAGCTGCCTACGAGCAGTACTTC.

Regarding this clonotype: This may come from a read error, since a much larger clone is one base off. The CDR3, as DNA: TGCGCCAGCAGCTTGGGCGGGGGCGAGTACGAGCAGTACGTC. This encodes CASSLGGGEYEQYV. The chain recombines TRBV5-1 with TRBJ2-7, with a weak D call TRBD2 (7 bases). The V gene's germline CDR1 is SGHRS and CDR2 YFSETQ. This CDR3 region has 14 residues. V was pared by 0 bases and J by 4 bases, with 11 bases between.

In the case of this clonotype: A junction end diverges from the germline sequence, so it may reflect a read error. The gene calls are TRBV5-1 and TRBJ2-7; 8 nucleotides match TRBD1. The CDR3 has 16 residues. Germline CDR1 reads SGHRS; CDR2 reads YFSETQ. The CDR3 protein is CPSRLSPGGESYEQYF. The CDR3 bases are TGCCCCAGCCGCTTAAGCCCAGGGGGCGAATCCTACGAGCAGTACTTC.

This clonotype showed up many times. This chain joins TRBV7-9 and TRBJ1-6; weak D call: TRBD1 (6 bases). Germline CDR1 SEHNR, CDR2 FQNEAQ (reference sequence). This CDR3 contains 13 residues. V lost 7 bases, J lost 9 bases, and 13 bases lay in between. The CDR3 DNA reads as TGTGCCAGCACCCGGGACATCGGTTCACCCCTCCACTTT. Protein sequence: CASTRDIGSPLHF.

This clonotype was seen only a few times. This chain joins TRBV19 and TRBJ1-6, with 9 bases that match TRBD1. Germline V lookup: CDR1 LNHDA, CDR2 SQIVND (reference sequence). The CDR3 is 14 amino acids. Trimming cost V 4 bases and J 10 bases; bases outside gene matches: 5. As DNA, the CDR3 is TGTGCCAGTAGTAACACAGGGGGCTGGTCACCCCTCCACTTT. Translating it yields CASSNTGGWSPLHF.

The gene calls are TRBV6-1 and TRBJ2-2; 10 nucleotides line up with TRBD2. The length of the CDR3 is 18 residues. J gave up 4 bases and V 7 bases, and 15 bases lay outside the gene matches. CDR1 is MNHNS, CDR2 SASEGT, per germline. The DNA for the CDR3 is TGTGCCAGCACCCACGGGGTGGAAAGACTAGCGGGCACCGGGGAGCTGTTTTTT. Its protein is CASTHGVERLAGTGELFF.

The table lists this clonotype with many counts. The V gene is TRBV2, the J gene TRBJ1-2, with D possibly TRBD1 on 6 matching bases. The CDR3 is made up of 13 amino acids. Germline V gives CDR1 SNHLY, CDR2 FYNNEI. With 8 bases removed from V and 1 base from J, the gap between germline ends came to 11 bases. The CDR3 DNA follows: TGTGCCAGCGAAGAGGGGGTTAACTATGGCTACACCTTC. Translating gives CASEEGVNYGYTF.

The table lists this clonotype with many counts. Here the CDR3 reads CASRGRDSSTDTQYF. CDR3 DNA sequence: TGTGCCAGCAGAGGCCGGGACTCCTCCACAGATACGCAGTATTTT. The V and J genes are TRBV7-8 and TRBJ2-3; a possible D gene is TRBD2 (6 bases). The V end was cut by 6 bases, the J end by 2 bases, with 15 bases between. In germline, CDR1 is SGHVS, CDR2 FQNEAQ. The CDR3 spans 15 residues.

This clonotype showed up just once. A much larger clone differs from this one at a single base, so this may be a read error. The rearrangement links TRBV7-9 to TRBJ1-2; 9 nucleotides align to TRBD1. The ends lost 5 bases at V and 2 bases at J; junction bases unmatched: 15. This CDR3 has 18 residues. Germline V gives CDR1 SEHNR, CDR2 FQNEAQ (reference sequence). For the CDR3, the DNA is TGTGCCAGCAGCCCCGAAAAAACCGGGACAGGGACAAACTATGGCTACACCTTC. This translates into CASSPEKTGTGTNYGYTF. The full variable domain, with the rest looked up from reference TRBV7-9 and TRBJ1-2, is DTGVSQNPRHKITKRGQNVTFRCDPISEHNRLYWYRQTLGQGPEFLTYFQNEAQLEKSRLLSDRFSAERPKGSFSTLEIQRTEQGDSAMYLCASSPEKTGTGTNYGYTFGSGTRLTVV.

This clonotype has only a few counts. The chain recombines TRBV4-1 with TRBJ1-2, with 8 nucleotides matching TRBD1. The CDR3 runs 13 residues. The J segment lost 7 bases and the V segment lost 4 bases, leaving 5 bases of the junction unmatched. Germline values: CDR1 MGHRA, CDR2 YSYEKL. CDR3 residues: CASSRLQGVGYTF. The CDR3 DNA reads TGCGCCAGCAGCCGCCTACAGGGGGTTGGCTACACCTTC.

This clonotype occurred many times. CDR3 sequence (DNA): TGTGCCAGCAGTGAAAACGGGGCGGGGGAATTCTACGAGCAGTACTTC. Protein sequence: CASSENGAGEFYEQYF. This rearrangement joins TRBV6-1 to TRBJ2-7, with 7 bases identical to TRBD2. Per germline, CDR1 MNHNS and CDR2 SASEGT. With V trimmed by 2 bases and J by 3 bases, 10 bases remained unmatched. The CDR3 contains 16 residues.

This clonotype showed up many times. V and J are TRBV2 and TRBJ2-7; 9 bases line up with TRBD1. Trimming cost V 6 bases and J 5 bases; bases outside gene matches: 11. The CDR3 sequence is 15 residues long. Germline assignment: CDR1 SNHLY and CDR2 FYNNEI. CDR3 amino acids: CASRDGPGQGDEQYF. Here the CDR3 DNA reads TGTGCCAGCAGAGATGGTCCGGGACAGGGAGACGAGCAGTACTTC.